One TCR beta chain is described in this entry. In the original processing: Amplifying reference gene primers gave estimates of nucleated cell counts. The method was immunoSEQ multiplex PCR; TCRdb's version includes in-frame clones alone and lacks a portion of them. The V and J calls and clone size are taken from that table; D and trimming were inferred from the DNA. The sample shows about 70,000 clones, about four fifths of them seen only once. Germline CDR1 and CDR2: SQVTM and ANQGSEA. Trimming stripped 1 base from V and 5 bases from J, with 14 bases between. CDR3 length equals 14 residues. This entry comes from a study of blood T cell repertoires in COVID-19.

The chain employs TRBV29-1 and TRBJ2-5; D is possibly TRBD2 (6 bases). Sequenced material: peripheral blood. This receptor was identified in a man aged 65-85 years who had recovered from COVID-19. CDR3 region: CSVEVVLGGETQYF. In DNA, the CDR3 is TGCAGCGTTGAAGTAGTTTTGGGAGGTGAGACCCAGTACTTC.